One and the same sample provided the 21 T cell receptor beta chains below, sequenced in a study of Ad26.COV2.S vaccination and SARS-CoV-2 variants (dated by TCRdb to the early 2020s). Libraries were prepared through the immunoSEQ multiplex PCR assay. The table comes from immuneACCESS by way of TCRdb, which keeps in-frame sequences with V and J called. Part of the clones is missing from these tables; in studies checked, under half for an unresolved V gene and the rest for unknown reasons. In this sample the table shows some 390,000 clones, about 88% of which occur a single time. Jointly, the top ten make up 1.5% to 2% of the sample. The treatment or condition label, read with the paper, signifies: around 19 received Ad26.COV2.S at low or high dose, single or two shots; a few received placebo; per-sample allocation not given. For vaccine and placebo recipients, the sequenced repertoires came from samples collected on day 63 after the first injection.

The sequences come from peripheral blood, collected in a trial of Ad26.COV2.S vaccine versus placebo. These TCRs come from a person between 18 and 65 years old who received the Ad26.COV2.S COVID-19 vaccine or a placebo.

The gene calls are TRBV3-1 (or the pseudogene TRBV3-2) and TRBJ2-5; D call uncertain. Trimming took 7 bases from V and 7 from J, leaving 10 bases between them. This CDR3 spans 11 amino acids. CDR1 and CDR2 from the germline V gene are LGHDT and YNNKEL (reference sequence). Here the CDR3 reads CASTTRGTQYF. The CDR3 DNA reads TGTGCCAGCACCACCAGAGGGACCCAGTACTTC.

V gene TRBV6-5 combines with J gene TRBJ1-1, with TRBD1 as a possible D gene (5 bases). The V gene lost 5 bases and the J gene lost 6 bases, with 10 bases spanning the gap. In germline, CDR1 is MNHEY, CDR2 SVGAGI. The CDR3 covers 12 residues. CDR3 region: CASSRTHSEAFF. The CDR3 DNA sequence: TGTGCCAGCAGTCGGACACACTCTGAAGCTTTCTTT.

This rearrangement joins TRBV7-9 to TRBJ2-5, with 7 bases identical to TRBD2. The J segment lost 5 bases and the V segment lost 1 base, leaving 13 bases of the junction unmatched. Per germline, CDR1 SEHNR and CDR2 FQNEAQ (reference sequence). The CDR3 spans 17 residues. The CDR3 is CASSLELANPFRETQYF. The CDR3 DNA sequence: TGTGCCAGCAGCTTAGAACTAGCGAACCCCTTCAGGGAGACCCAGTACTTC.

In its sample, this clone was seen a few times. The V gene is TRBV19, the J gene TRBJ2-2; 8 nucleotides align to TRBD1. Germline CDR1 reads LNHDA; CDR2 reads SQIVND (reference sequence). CDR3 length: 15 amino acids. Trimming took 6 bases from V and 6 from J; bases not matched to a gene: 9. CDR3 in amino acids: CASRPGGARAGELFF. As DNA, the CDR3 is TGTGCCAGTAGGCCAGGGGGCGCTCGGGCCGGGGAGCTGTTTTTT.

V and J are TRBV3-1 (or the pseudogene TRBV3-2) and TRBJ1-2, with TRBD1 as a possible D gene (5 bases). The length of the CDR3 is 16 residues. V was clipped by 1 base and J by 4 bases, with 16 bases between them. Per the germline V gene, CDR1 is LGHDT and CDR2 is YNNKEL (reference sequence). The CDR3 here is CASSQASSGNLYGYTF. The CDR3, as DNA: TGTGCCAGCAGCCAAGCCTCCTCAGGGAACCTCTATGGCTACACCTTC.

V usage is TRBV12-5 and J usage is TRBJ1-2; TRBD1 might be the D (6 bases). Per germline, CDR1 LGHNT and CDR2 FRNRAP. This CDR3 has 13 amino acids. V lost 6 bases and J 14 bases, leaving 22 bases between the germline ends. In DNA, the CDR3 is TGTGCTAGTGGGACAGGACTGTATCGGTTGCGGACCTTC. It encodes CASGTGLYRLRTF.

CDR3 sequence: CASSFSPEETQYF. CDR3 DNA: TGTGCCAGCAGCTTTTCGCCAGAAGAGACCCAGTACTTC. The chain recombines TRBV11-2 with TRBJ2-5; no reliable D call. This CDR3 is 13 amino acids long. The germline V and J ends were trimmed by 3 bases and 3 bases, with 8 bases remaining between them. Germline CDR1 reads SGHAT; CDR2 reads FQNNGV.

This clone has a single count. The chain uses TRBV7-9 and TRBJ2-5; D is tentatively TRBD1 or TRBD2 (5 bases each). The V and J ends lost 3 bases and 10 bases respectively, with 12 bases between them. The CDR3 length is 12 residues. Germline loops: CDR1 SEHNR, CDR2 FQNEAQ (reference sequence). DNA for the CDR3: TGTGCCAGCAGCTTTACCCGGGACCACCAGTACTTC. Amino acid sequence: CASSFTRDHQYF.

The chain links TRBV9 to TRBJ2-3, with no clear D. The germline V and J ends were trimmed by 4 bases and 6 bases, with 15 bases remaining between them. This CDR3 spans 14 amino acids. From germline, CDR1 is SGDLS and CDR2 YYNGEE. In nucleotides, the CDR3 is TGTGCCAGCAGCTCTGACATCTCCACCGATACGCAGTATTTT. Encoded protein: CASSSDISTDTQYF.

This clone was counted once. The genes are TRBV7-9 and TRBJ2-5; D may correspond to TRBD1 or TRBD2 (5 bases each). The CDR3 is 15 amino acids. Germline values: CDR1 SEHNR, CDR2 FQNEAQ (reference sequence). V lost 4 bases to trimming and J lost 6 bases, with 18 bases between them. The CDR3 DNA reads TGTGCCAGCAGCTCCCGATATGAACCGGGGCAGACCCAGTACTTC. Protein sequence: CASSSRYEPGQTQYF.

The chain joins TRBV2 to TRBJ2-2; D unresolved. Trimming left V 6 bases short and J 6 bases short, with 11 bases between. This CDR3 has 13 amino acids. CDR1 SNHLY and CDR2 FYNNEI come from the germline V gene. CDR3 bases: TGTGCCAGCAGATCGGCACCGTCCGGGGAGCTGTTTTTT. Encoded protein: CASRSAPSGELFF.

The chain employs TRBV18 and TRBJ1-2; D call uncertain. The germline V gene has CDR1 KGHSH and CDR2 LQKENI. CDR3 length equals 15 residues. V was clipped by 4 bases and J by 3 bases, with 15 bases between them. CDR3 region: CASSLTPQPDYGYTF. CDR3 DNA sequence: TGTGCCAGCTCACTCACCCCACAACCGGACTATGGCTACACCTTC.

This sequence joins TRBV7-2 and TRBJ2-1; D possibly corresponds to TRBD2 (6 bases). Germline CDR1 SGHTA, CDR2 FQGNSA. The length of the CDR3 is 12 residues. V shed 5 bases and J shed 6 bases, with 8 bases lying between them. DNA of the CDR3: TGTGCCAGCAGCCACGGGAGCAATGAGCAGTTCTTC. Translating gives CASSHGSNEQFF.

This chain connects TRBV3-1 (or the pseudogene TRBV3-2) to TRBJ2-1; D uncertain. V was pared by 1 base and J by 4 bases, with 17 bases between. The CDR3 runs 17 residues. Per the germline V gene, CDR1 is LGHDT and CDR2 is YNNKEL (reference sequence). CDR3 residues: CASSQGSRRLTYNEQFF. CDR3 DNA sequence: TGTGCCAGCAGCCAAGGGTCTAGGAGATTAACGTACAATGAGCAGTTCTTC.

The chain links TRBV6-1 to TRBJ2-7; 9 positions match TRBD2. The germline CDR1 and CDR2 sequences are MNHNS and SASEGT. The ends lost 3 bases at V and 1 base at J; junction bases unmatched: 7. This CDR3 is 16 amino acids long. The CDR3 sequence is CASSDVRGRASYEQYF. In DNA, the CDR3 is TGTGCCAGCAGTGACGTTCGCGGGAGGGCTTCCTACGAGCAGTACTTC.

This clone has only one observation. The rearrangement joins TRBV9 to TRBJ1-5; D is ambiguous. Trimming removed 2 bases at V and 3 bases at J, with 6 bases between. The CDR3 covers 13 residues. Germline lookup yields CDR1 SGDLS and CDR2 YYNGEE. CDR3 amino acids: CASSVGFNQPQHF. In nucleotides, the CDR3 is TGTGCCAGCAGCGTGGGATTCAATCAGCCCCAGCATTTT.

The rearrangement links TRBV5-6 to TRBJ2-1; 8 positions agree with TRBD2. The CDR3 totals 15 residues. The germline V gene encodes CDR1 SGHDT and CDR2 YYEEEE. The junction had 7 bases not matched to a gene; V was cut back by 0 bases and J by 8 bases. The CDR3 bases are TGTGCCAGCAGCTTGGGCCGGGAGGGCCGCGATGAGCAGTTCTTC. Translated: CASSLGREGRDEQFF.

This clone was counted once. The rearrangement links TRBV24-1 to TRBJ2-3; D is undetermined. The ends were cut back, 6 bases at V and 1 base at J, with 10 bases in the middle. The CDR3 totals 14 residues. Per the germline V gene, CDR1 is KGHDR and CDR2 is SFDVKD. In DNA form, the CDR3 reads TGTGCCACCAGTAAGCTGAGCGGCACAGATACGCAGTATTTT. This encodes CATSKLSGTDTQYF.

V gene TRBV6-5 combines with J gene TRBJ2-1; no clear D. Germline CDR1 reads MNHEY; CDR2 reads SVGAGI. V lost 7 bases and J lost 5, with 18 bases in between. This CDR3 region has 15 residues. The CDR3 loop is CASTPKRSWDNEQFF. For the CDR3, the DNA is TGTGCCAGCACCCCTAAGAGGTCATGGGACAATGAGCAGTTCTTC.

Only a few counts were recorded for this clone. This chain joins TRBV5-1 and TRBJ2-6, with D possibly matching TRBD2 (5 bases). CDR1 and CDR2 (germline): SGHRS, YFSETQ. The CDR3 sequence is 15 residues long. Trimming stripped 0 bases from V and 13 bases from J, with 17 bases between. CDR3: CASSLGVLLGRVLTF. The CDR3 DNA sequence: TGCGCCAGCAGCTTGGGGGTCTTACTAGGCCGGGTCCTGACTTTC.

The chain couples TRBV19 to TRBJ1-2, with 10 positions matching TRBD1. Germline V gene sequence: CDR1 LNHDA, CDR2 SQIVND (reference sequence). With 5 bases clipped from V and 4 bases from J, the junction kept 7 bases outside the gene matches. The CDR3 spans 15 residues. The CDR3 DNA follows: TGTGCCAGTAGTCTGCGACAGGGGGCCCTCTATGGCTACACCTTC. Residues: CASSLRQGALYGYTF.